The TCR beta chain under discussion was sequenced for a study of cytomegalovirus exposure and HLA in healthy donors. The study ran its PCR with 60 Vbeta and 13 Jbeta primers. Sequencing used immunoSEQ multiplex PCR; TCRdb keeps in-frame clones, though not all of them. The sample shows 150,000 or so clones, more than 65% of them seen only once. With 3 bases clipped from V and 8 bases from J, the junction kept 9 bases outside the gene matches. Germline assignment: CDR1 MDHEN and CDR2 SYDVKM. This CDR3 spans 14 amino acids. This sequence was found in a man aged 18 to 30 in good health and CMV-seropositive. Sequenced input: PBMCs. This chain uses TRBV28 with TRBJ1-1, with 7 bases fitting TRBD1. The CDR3 is CASSFQRQGAEAFF. The CDR3 nucleotides read TGTGCCAGCAGTTTCCAGAGACAGGGCGCCGAAGCTTTCTTT.